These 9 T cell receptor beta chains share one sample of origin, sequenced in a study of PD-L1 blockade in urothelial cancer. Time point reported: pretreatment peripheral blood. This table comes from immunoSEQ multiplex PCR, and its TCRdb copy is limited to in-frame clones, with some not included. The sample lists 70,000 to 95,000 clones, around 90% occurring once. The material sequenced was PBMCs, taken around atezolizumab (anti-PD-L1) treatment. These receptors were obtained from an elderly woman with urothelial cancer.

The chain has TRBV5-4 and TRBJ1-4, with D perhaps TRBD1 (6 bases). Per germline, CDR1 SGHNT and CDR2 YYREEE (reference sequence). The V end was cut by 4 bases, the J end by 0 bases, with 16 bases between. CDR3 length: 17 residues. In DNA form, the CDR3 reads TGTGCCAGCAGCAGCGGACAGAAGAGTGCAACTAATGAAAAACTGTTTTTT. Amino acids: CASSSGQKSATNEKLFF.

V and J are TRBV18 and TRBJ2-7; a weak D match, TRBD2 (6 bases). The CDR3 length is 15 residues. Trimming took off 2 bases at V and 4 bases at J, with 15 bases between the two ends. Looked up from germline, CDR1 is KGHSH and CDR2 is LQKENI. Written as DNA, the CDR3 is TGTGCCAGCTCACCAATGCCGGGCAGCGGGTACGAGCAGTACTTC. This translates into CASSPMPGSGYEQYF. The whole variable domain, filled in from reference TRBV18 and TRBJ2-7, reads NAGVMQNPRHLVRRRGQEARLRCSPMKGHSHVYWYRQLPEEGLKFMVYLQKENIIDESGMPKERFSAEFPKEGPSILRIQQVVRGDSAAYFCASSPMPGSGYEQYFGPGTRLTVT.

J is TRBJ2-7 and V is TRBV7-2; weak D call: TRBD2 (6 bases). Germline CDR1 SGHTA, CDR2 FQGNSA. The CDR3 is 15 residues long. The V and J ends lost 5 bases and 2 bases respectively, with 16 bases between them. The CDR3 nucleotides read TGTGCCAGCAGCGTCCAATGGGACTCTACCTACGAGCAGTACTTC. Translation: CASSVQWDSTYEQYF.

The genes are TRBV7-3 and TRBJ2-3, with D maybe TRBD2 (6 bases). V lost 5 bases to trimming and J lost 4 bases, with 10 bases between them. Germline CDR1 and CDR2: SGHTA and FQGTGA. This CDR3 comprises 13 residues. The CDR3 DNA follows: TGTGCCAGCAGCCCGGGAGTATCAGATACGCAGTATTTT. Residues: CASSPGVSDTQYF.

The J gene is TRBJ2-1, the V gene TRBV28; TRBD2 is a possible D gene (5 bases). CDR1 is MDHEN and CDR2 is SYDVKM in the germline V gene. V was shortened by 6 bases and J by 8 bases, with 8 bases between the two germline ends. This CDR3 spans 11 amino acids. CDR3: CASRVAHEQFF. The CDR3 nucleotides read TGTGCCAGCAGGGTAGCGCATGAGCAGTTCTTC.

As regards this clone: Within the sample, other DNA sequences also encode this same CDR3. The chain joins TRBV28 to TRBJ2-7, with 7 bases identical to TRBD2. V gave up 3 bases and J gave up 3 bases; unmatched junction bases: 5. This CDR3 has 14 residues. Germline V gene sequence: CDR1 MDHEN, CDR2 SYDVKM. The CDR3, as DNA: TGTGCCAGCAGTTTCCCTGGGGGGGGCTACGAGCAGTACTTC. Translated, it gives CASSFPGGGYEQYF.

The CDR3 region is CASTLGVTEAFF. CDR3 DNA sequence: TGTGCCAGCACCCTGGGCGTCACTGAAGCTTTCTTT. This chain uses TRBV11-2 with TRBJ1-1; D remains ambiguous. The V end was cut by 7 bases, the J end by 4 bases, with 10 bases between. CDR1 is SGHAT, CDR2 FQNNGV, per germline. This CDR3 is built from 12 residues.

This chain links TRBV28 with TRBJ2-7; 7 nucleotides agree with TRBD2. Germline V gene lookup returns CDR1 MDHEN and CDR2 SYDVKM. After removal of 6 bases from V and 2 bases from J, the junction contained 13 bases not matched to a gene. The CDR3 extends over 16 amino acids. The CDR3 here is CASSSRASGPTYEQYF. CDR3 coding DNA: TGTGCCAGCAGCTCCAGGGCTAGCGGTCCCACCTACGAGCAGTACTTC.

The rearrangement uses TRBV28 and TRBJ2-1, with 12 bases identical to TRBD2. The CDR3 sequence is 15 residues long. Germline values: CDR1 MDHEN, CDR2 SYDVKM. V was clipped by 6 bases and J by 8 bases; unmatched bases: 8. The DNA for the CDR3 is TGTGCCAGCAGCAGCGGACTAGCGGGATACTATGAGCAGTTCTTC. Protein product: CASSSGLAGYYEQFF.